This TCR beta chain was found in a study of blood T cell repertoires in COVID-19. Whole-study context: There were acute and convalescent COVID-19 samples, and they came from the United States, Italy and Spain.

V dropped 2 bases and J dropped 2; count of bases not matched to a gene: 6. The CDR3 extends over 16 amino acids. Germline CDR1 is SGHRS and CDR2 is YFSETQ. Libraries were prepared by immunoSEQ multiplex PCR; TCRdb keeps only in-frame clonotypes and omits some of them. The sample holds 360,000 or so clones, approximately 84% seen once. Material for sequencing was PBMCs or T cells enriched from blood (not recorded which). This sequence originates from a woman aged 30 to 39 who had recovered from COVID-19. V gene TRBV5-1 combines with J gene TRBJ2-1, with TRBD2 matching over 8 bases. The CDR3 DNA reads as TGCGCCAGCAGCTTAGTGGCTAGCGGGCCCTACAATGAGCAGTTCTTC. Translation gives CASSLVASGPYNEQFF. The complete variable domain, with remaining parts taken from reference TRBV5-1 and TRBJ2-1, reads KAGVTQTPRYLIKTRGQQVTLSCSPISGHRSVSWYQQTPGQGLQFLFEYFSETQRNKGNFPGRFSGRQFSNSRSEMNVSTLELGDSALYLCASSLVASGPYNEQFFGPGTRLTVL.